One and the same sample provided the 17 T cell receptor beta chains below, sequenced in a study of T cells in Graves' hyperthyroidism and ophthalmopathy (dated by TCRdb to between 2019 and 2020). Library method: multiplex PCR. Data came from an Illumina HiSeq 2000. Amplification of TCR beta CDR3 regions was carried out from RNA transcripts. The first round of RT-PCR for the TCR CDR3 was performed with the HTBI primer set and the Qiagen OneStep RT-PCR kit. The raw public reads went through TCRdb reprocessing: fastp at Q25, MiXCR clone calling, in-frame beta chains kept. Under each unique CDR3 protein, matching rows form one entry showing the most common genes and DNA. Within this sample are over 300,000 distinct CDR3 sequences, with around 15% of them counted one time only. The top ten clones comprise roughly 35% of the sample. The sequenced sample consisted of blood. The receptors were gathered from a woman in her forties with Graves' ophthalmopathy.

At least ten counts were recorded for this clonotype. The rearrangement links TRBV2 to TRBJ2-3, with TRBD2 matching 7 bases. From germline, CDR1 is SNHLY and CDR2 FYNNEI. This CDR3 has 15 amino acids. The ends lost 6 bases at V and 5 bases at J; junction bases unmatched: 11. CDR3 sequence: CASSQRGGSGDTQYF. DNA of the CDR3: TGTGCCAGCAGCCAGCGGGGAGGGTCCGGAGATACGCAGTATTTT.

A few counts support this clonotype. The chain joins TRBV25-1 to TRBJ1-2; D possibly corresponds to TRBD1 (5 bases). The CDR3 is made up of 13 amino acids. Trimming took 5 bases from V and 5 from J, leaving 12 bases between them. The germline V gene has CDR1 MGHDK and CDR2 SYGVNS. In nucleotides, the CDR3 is TGTGCCAGCAGTATCCCGGGGGGGTATGGCTACACCTTC. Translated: CASSIPGGYGYTF.

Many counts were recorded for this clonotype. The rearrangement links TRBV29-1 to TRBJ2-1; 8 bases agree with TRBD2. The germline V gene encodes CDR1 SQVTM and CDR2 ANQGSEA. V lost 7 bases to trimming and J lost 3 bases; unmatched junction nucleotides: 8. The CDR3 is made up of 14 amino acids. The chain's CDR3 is CSGDGGADYNEQFF. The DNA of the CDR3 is TGCAGCGGGGACGGGGGGGCCGACTACAATGAGCAGTTCTTC.

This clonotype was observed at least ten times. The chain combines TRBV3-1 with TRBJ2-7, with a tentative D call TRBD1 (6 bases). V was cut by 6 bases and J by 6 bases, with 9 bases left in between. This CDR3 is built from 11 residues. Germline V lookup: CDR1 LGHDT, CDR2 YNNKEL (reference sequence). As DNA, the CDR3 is TGTGCCAGCAGGGGGGCTGGCGAGCAGTACTTC. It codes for CASRGAGEQYF.

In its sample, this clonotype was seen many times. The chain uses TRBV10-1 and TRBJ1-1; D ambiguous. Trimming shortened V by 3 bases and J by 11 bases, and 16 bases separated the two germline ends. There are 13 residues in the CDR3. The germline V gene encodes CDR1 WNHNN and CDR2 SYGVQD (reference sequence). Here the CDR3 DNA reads TGCGCCAGCAGTGAAGGTTCCCCGGGATGGGCTTTCTTT. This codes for CASSEGSPGWAFF.

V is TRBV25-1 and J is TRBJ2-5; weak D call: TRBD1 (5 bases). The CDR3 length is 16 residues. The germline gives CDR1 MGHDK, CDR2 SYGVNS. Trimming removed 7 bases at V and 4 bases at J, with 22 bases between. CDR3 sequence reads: CASTDSPRVLGETQYF. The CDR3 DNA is TGTGCCAGCACGGATTCCCCCAGGGTATTAGGAGAGACCCAGTACTTC.

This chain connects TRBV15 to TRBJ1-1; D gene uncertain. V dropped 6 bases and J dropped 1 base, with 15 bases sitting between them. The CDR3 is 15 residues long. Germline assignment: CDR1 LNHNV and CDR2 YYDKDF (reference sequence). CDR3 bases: TGTGCCACCAGTCCGGGAGGGTCGCCGAACACTGAAGCTTTCTTT. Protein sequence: CATSPGGSPNTEAFF.

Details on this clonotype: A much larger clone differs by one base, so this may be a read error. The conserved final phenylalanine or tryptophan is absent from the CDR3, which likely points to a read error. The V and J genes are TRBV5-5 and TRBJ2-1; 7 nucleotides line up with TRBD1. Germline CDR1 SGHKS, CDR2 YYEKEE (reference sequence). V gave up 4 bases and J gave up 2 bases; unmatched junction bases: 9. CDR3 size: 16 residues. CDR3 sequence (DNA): TGTGCCAGCAGCAACTTACAGGGGTTCACCTACAATGAGCAGTTCTCC. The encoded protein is CASSNLQGFTYNEQFS.

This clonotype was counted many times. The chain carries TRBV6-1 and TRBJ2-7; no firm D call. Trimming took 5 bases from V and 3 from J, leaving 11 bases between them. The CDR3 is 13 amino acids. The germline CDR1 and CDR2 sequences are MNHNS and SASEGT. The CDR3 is CASSRVGDYEQYF. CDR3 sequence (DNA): TGTGCCAGCAGTAGAGTTGGCGACTACGAGCAGTACTTC.

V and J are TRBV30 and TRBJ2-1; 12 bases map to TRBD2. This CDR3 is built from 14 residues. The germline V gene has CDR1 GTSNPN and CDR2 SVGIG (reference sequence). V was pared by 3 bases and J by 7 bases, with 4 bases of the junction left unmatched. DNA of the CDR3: TGTGCCTGGAGCTTTGGGACTAGCGGGAATGAGCAGTTCTTC. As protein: CAWSFGTSGNEQFF.

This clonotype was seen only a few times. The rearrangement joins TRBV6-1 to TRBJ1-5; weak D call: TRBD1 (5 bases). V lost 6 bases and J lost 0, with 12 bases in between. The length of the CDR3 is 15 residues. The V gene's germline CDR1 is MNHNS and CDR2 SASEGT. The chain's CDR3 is CASRVGTFSNQPQHF. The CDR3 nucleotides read TGTGCCAGCAGAGTGGGGACGTTTAGCAATCAGCCCCAGCATTTT.

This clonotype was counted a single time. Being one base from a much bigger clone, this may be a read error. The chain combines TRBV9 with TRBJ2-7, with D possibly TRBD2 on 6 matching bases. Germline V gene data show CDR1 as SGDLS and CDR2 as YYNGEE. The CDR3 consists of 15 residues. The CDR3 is CASGVEEGFSYEQYF. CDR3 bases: TGTGCCAGCGGCGTAGAGGAGGGTTTCTCCTACGAGCAGTACTTC.

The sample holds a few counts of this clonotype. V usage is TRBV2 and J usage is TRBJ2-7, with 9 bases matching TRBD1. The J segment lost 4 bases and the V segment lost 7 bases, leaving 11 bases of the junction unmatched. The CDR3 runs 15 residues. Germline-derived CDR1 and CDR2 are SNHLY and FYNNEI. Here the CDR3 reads CASKSARGQGYEQYF. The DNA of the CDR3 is TGTGCCAGCAAGTCAGCCCGGGGACAGGGTTACGAGCAGTACTTC.

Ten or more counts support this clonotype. CDR3 sequence: CASSRRPGYDYGYTF. Here the CDR3 DNA reads TGTGCCAGCTCACGGAGACCTGGGTACGACTATGGCTACACCTTC. The V call is TRBV18, the J call TRBJ1-2; D call uncertain. The CDR3 extends over 15 amino acids. The germline gives CDR1 KGHSH, CDR2 LQKENI. V lost 4 bases and J lost 3, with 15 bases in between.

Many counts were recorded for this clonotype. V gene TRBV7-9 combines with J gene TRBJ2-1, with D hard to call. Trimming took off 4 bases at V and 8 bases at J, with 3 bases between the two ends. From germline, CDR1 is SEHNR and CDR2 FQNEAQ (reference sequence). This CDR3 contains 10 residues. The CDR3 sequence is CASSSDEQFF. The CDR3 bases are TGTGCCAGCAGCTCGGATGAGCAGTTCTTC.

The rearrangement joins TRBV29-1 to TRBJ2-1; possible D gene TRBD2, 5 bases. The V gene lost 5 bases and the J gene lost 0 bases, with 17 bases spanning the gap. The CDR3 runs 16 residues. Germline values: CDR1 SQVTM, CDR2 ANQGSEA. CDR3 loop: CSVKSETGSSYNEQFF. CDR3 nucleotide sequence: TGCAGCGTTAAATCGGAGACGGGGAGCTCCTACAATGAGCAGTTCTTC.

CDR3 protein: CASSYNRQGAGNEQFF. The CDR3 DNA reads as TGTGCCAGCAGTTACAACCGACAGGGGGCTGGAAATGAGCAGTTCTTC. V gene TRBV7-2 combines with J gene TRBJ2-1; 10 nucleotides agree with TRBD1. Germline CDR1 SGHTA, CDR2 FQGNSA. J lost 7 bases, V lost 6 bases, and 12 bases had no gene match. The CDR3 runs 16 residues. Combining the CDR3 with reference TRBV7-2 and TRBJ2-1 gives the whole variable domain GAGVSQSPSNKVTEKGKDVELRCDPISGHTALYWYRQSLGQGLEFLIYFQGNSAPDKSGLPSDRFSAERTGGSVSTLTIQRTQQEDSAVYLCASSYNRQGAGNEQFFGPGTRLTVL.